The clone carrying this TCR beta chain is deemed medium-sized. This same CDR3 is encoded by further DNA sequences in the sample. Assay: immunoSEQ multiplex PCR; the TCRdb copy retains only in-frame clones and omits some. The sample includes some 19,000 clones, about 40% of them seen just once. These data originate in a study of graft-versus-host responses after intestinal transplantation. Study in general: Multivisceral, liver-intestinal, or isolated intestinal transplants were performed in recipients. The study gave all recipients anti-thymocyte globulin induction, then tacrolimus and steroids for two to three years. Study-wide points: GvH clonotypes were identified within recipient marrow, with a subset emerging first in ileum or blood.

The V end lost 0 bases, the J end lost 0 bases, and 1 base lay between the germline ends. Germline-derived CDR1 and CDR2 are SGHRS and YFSETQ. This CDR3 is built from 14 residues. The sample in question was alloreactive CD4+ T cells from a mixed lymphocyte reaction culture, obtained before transplantation. Documented subset: CFSE-low proliferating T cells sorted from roughly six-day pre-transplant mixed lymphocyte reaction (GvH or HvG direction). The chain joins TRBV5-1 to TRBJ2-6; D is ambiguous. The clonotype originates from a human patient who was an organ donor for intestinal transplantation. CDR3 residues: CASSLGSGANVLTF. DNA for the CDR3: TGCGCCAGCAGCTTGGGCTCTGGGGCCAACGTCCTGACTTTC.